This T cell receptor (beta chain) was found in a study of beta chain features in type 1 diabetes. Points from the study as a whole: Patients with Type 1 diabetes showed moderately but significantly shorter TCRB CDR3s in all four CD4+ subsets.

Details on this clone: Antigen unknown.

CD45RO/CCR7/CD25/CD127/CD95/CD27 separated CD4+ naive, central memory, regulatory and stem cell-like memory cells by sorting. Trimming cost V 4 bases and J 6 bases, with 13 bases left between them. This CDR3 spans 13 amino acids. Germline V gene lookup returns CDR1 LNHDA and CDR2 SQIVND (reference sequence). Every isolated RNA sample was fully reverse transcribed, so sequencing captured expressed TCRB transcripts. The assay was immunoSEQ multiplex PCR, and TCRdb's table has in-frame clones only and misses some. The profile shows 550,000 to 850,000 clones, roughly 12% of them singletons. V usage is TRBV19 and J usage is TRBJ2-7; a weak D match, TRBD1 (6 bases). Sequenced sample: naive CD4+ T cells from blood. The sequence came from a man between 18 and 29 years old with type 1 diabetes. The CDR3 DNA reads TGTGCCAGTAGTACCCTACAGGGATCCGAGCAGTACTTC. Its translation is CASSTLQGSEQYF.